The T cell receptor (beta chain) under discussion was sequenced for a study of T cells in Graves' hyperthyroidism and ophthalmopathy (dated by TCRdb to 2018 to 2020). About the study as a whole: Peripheral blood was sampled at the time of initial diagnosis, prior to any treatment. A discovery cohort of about a hundred patients, roughly 40 with Graves' ophthalmopathy and under 60 with stable Graves' hyperthyroidism, was used to find distinguishing TCR V-J signatures. Prospective prediction of ophthalmopathy was tested in an independent validation cohort of some 20 hyperthyroidism patients and 17 patients who later progressed to ophthalmopathy. The roughly 99 discovery patients were divided at random into training and test sets in a 7:3 ratio. The study also compared thyroid tissue and blood T-cell repertoires from more than five Graves' hyperthyroidism patients. After sampling, hyperthyroidism patients received methimazole starting at 30 mg daily, and ophthalmopathy patients received high-dose intravenous methylprednisolone. TCR Vbeta CDR3 sequencing of approximately 140 peripheral blood samples (43 ophthalmopathy, over 70 hyperthyroidism and 17 progressor patients) is reported in the paper.

The full study reports these points: Sample size was not statistically predetermined, and blinding of investigators to group allocation was not performed. In cross-validation, a model built on a 13 V-J signature told ophthalmopathy apart from stable hyperthyroidism with just under 90% sensitivity and about 81% specificity, and in testing the same model reached 80%/75%. During validation, the model predicted progression to ophthalmopathy a median of about 5.9 months ahead of onset, with around 71% sensitivity and under 85% specificity. Most expanded thyroid clonotypes (frequency above 0.001) were also detected in blood, a finding suggesting that blood repertoires may reflect thyroid immune responses.

V and J are truncated by 5 bases and 8 bases respectively, leaving an intervening sequence of 10 bases. From the cysteine through the phenylalanine, the CDR3 covers 12 amino acids. CDR3 DNA only is kept here, 36 bases in frame from base 1. For CDR1 and CDR2, the germline V gene lists SNHLY and FYNNEI. Moderately to severely active disease, a Clinical Activity Score of at least 3, a NOSPECS grade of at least 4, and a duration under 3 months were present in ophthalmopathy patients. Exclusion was applied to patients with uncontrolled infections, other autoimmune diseases, pregnancy or lactation. Diagnoses relied on clinical symptoms, serum thyroxine and TRAb, thyroid ultrasound and orbital computed tomography. PBMCs were isolated from 7.5 to 10 ml of fresh peripheral blood by Ficoll-Paque density gradient centrifugation. Total RNA was extracted with Trizol reagent, and quality was checked on an Agilent 2100 Bioanalyzer.

The TCR beta CDR3 regions were amplified from the RNA transcripts. The TCR CDR3 was subjected to a first round of RT-PCR using the HTBI primer set and the Qiagen OneStep RT-PCR kit. Libraries were constructed in a second round of multiplex PCR, after which size selection and purification were performed. Libraries were sequenced paired-end with 100 bp reads on an Illumina HiSeq2000. On the authors' methods: SOAPnuke was used to process the raw data, throwing out any read that contained adapters or uncalled bases, had a mean Phred below 15, or lacked an exact constant-primer or identifier match. COPE v1.2.5 was used to merge high-quality paired reads, and clonotypes were defined as unique nucleotide sequences. MiTCR v1.1 was used to align clonotypes to the IMGT TRBV, TRBD and TRBJ reference segments. The analysis included only V-J combinations with a frequency above 0.0001, which together covered approximately 99% of the repertoires. The TCS score was defined as the ratio of F50 (clonal expansion) to E x V (chaos), calculated using BLOSUM62-based TCRdist between CDR3 peptides within each V-J. Welch's t-statistics and random forest reduced roughly 540 V-J features to 13, which were used in a naive Bayes classifier (R e1071). TCRdb reprocessing: public reads trimmed at Q25 with fastp, clones called with MiXCR, in-frame beta chains kept. Merged by CDR3 protein, the rows form single entries marked with the most common genes and DNA. The V and J calls were not made by the authors but by TCRdb's processing. The sample has 500,000 or so distinct CDR3 sequences on record, roughly 17% of them singletons. Of the sample, 15% to 20% falls within the top ten clones.

There are many counts of this clonotype. The clone's antigen remains unknown. One base away there is no much larger clone; base qualities are not given. Source material: blood. The TCR comes from a woman in her late teens or twenties with Graves' ophthalmopathy. The V gene is TRBV2 and the J gene is TRBJ2-1; the D gene is perhaps TRBD2, from 6 matching bases. The CDR3 reads CASSSTRDEQFF. The DNA sequence is as follows: TGTGCCAGCAGTTCGACTAGGGATGAGCAGTTCTTC.